One sample yielded the 18 T cell receptor beta chains listed below, sequenced in a study of OX40 agonist ivuxolimab in advanced cancers. Method: immunoSEQ multiplex PCR; TCRdb's copy keeps in-frame clones and lacks some. The repertoire holds approximately 60,000 clones, with more than 80% as singletons. Sequences were derived from CD4+ or CD8+ T cells sorted from blood, sampled in a trial of the OX40 agonist ivuxolimab. The source of these receptors is an adult with an advanced solid tumor such as melanoma, head and neck, liver or kidney cancer.

V and J are TRBV7-9 and TRBJ1-4; D may be TRBD1 (5 bases). The germline V and J ends were trimmed by 5 bases and 3 bases, with 13 bases remaining between them. The CDR3 has 15 amino acids. Germline CDR1 reads SEHNR; CDR2 reads FQNEAQ (reference sequence). CDR3 region: CASSLAKGSNEKLFF. In nucleotides, the CDR3 is TGTGCCAGCAGCCTGGCAAAGGGGTCTAATGAAAAACTGTTTTTT. The complete variable domain, with remaining parts taken from reference TRBV7-9 and TRBJ1-4, reads DTGVSQNPRHKITKRGQNVTFRCDPISEHNRLYWYRQTLGQGPEFLTYFQNEAQLEKSRLLSDRFSAERPKGSFSTLEIQRTEQGDSAMYLCASSLAKGSNEKLFFGSGTQLSVL.

This sequence joins TRBV4-1 and TRBJ2-7; D perhaps matches TRBD2 (6 bases). In germline, CDR1 is MGHRA, CDR2 YSYEKL. The CDR3 contains 15 residues. V lost 0 bases to trimming and J lost 4 bases, with 13 bases between them. The CDR3, as DNA: TGCGCCAGCAGCCAAGATTGGGGGGTTGGGTACGAGCAGTACTTC. Residues: CASSQDWGVGYEQYF.

This chain connects TRBV7-2 to TRBJ2-7, with D perhaps TRBD1 (6 bases). The CDR3 length is 13 residues. Germline V CDR1 and CDR2: SGHTA, FQGNSA. V lost 0 bases, J lost 6 bases, and 9 bases lay in between. The CDR3, as DNA: TGTGCCAGCAGCTTAGCACAGGGCGTCGAGCAGTACTTC. As protein: CASSLAQGVEQYF. Using reference TRBV7-2 and TRBJ2-7 for the parts outside the CDR3, the full variable domain is GAGVSQSPSNKVTEKGKDVELRCDPISGHTALYWYRQSLGQGLEFLIYFQGNSAPDKSGLPSDRFSAERTGGSVSTLTIQRTQQEDSAVYLCASSLAQGVEQYFGPGTRLTVT.

This clone was seen more than once but under ten times. The chain is built from TRBV7-9 and TRBJ1-2; a weak D match, TRBD1 (6 bases). Trimming left V 5 bases short and J 6 bases short, with 7 bases between. Germline assignment: CDR1 SEHNR and CDR2 FQNEAQ (reference sequence). The CDR3 length is 11 residues. CDR3 nucleotides: TGTGCCAGCAGCCCAGGGGATGGCTACACCTTC. Protein product: CASSPGDGYTF.

The V call is TRBV18, the J call TRBJ2-2; 9 bases fit TRBD2. The trim removed 4 bases at V and 3 bases at J, leaving 6 bases unmatched. The CDR3 has 16 residues. Germline CDR1 reads KGHSH; CDR2 reads LQKENI. This CDR3 is CASSRAGGTDTGELFF. DNA of the CDR3: TGTGCCAGCTCACGAGCGGGAGGAACGGACACCGGGGAGCTGTTTTTT.

This chain connects TRBV6-6 to TRBJ1-2; possibly TRBD1 for D (5 bases). From germline, CDR1 is MNHNY and CDR2 SVGAGI (reference sequence). V was trimmed by 0 bases and J by 3 bases, leaving 11 bases between them. This CDR3 contains 15 residues. The DNA for the CDR3 is TGTGCCAGCAGTTACTCGAATAGGGGAGACTATGGCTACACCTTC. Protein: CASSYSNRGDYGYTF.

The genes are TRBV7-9 and TRBJ2-7, with TRBD2 identical over 9 bases. This CDR3 comprises 14 residues. The J segment lost 0 bases and the V segment lost 10 bases, leaving 7 bases of the junction unmatched. Germline CDR1 is SEHNR and CDR2 is FQNEAQ (reference sequence). In nucleotides, the CDR3 is TGTGCCACTGGCGTAGCGGGGGTCTCCTACGAGCAGTACTTC. Translated, it gives CATGVAGVSYEQYF.

The chain couples TRBV28 to TRBJ1-4; the D gene is possibly TRBD1 (5 bases). The CDR3 length is 14 residues. Germline CDR1 reads MDHEN; CDR2 reads SYDVKM. The ends were cut back, 2 bases at V and 8 bases at J, with 12 bases in the middle. CDR3 sequence: CASSLRDGGEKLFF. CDR3 in DNA: TGTGCCAGCAGTTTAAGGGACGGGGGGGAAAAACTGTTTTTT.

This rearrangement joins TRBV30 to TRBJ2-7; D gene uncertain. This CDR3 has 12 residues. The ends were cut back, 1 base at V and 1 base at J, with 5 bases in the middle. The germline V gene encodes CDR1 GTSNPN and CDR2 SVGIG (reference sequence). CDR3 nucleotides: TGTGCCTGGAGTGCCCAGTCCTACGAGCAGTACTTC. Protein sequence: CAWSAQSYEQYF.

This clone was counted a single time. The chain uses TRBV11-3 and TRBJ2-7; D might be TRBD1 or TRBD2, each matching 6 bases. CDR3 length: 14 amino acids. The germline V and J ends were trimmed by 7 bases and 2 bases, with 15 bases remaining between them. Germline CDR1 SGHNT, CDR2 YENEEA. CDR3 DNA sequence: TGTGCCAGCACCCGAAGGGGGGCCCCCTACGAGCAGTACTTC. Its protein product is CASTRRGAPYEQYF.

The rearrangement uses TRBV4-2 and TRBJ2-7; TRBD2 is a possible D gene (7 bases). The CDR3 is 15 residues long. Germline loops: CDR1 LGHNA, CDR2 YNFKEQ. Trimming stripped 4 bases from V and 0 bases from J, with 13 bases between. The CDR3: CASSPHAGASYEQYF. The CDR3 DNA reads TGTGCCAGCAGCCCCCACGCGGGGGCCTCCTACGAGCAGTACTTC.

V usage is TRBV5-6 and J usage is TRBJ1-4, with 9 bases aligning to TRBD1. V lost 4 bases to trimming and J lost 7 bases; unmatched junction nucleotides: 5. The CDR3 is 14 amino acids. The germline gives CDR1 SGHDT, CDR2 YYEEEE. The CDR3, as DNA: TGTGCCAGCAGCGGCGGGACAGGGTTTGAAAAACTGTTTTTT. It codes for CASSGGTGFEKLFF.

The rearrangement links TRBV6-6 to TRBJ1-1; tentative D call: TRBD1 (6 bases). The germline gives CDR1 MNHNY, CDR2 SVGAGI (reference sequence). This CDR3 comprises 15 residues. The V end lost 7 bases, the J end lost 2 bases, and 17 bases lay between the germline ends. CDR3 coding DNA: TGTGCCAGCACCTCCTCTGGACAGCCCAACACTGAAGCTTTCTTT. This sequence encodes CASTSSGQPNTEAFF.

V is TRBV7-2 and J is TRBJ2-3; 13 bases are a match to TRBD2. V was pared by 7 bases and J by 4 bases, with 8 bases of the junction left unmatched. This CDR3 has 16 amino acids. CDR1 is SGHTA, CDR2 FQGNSA, per germline. This CDR3 reads CASTPGLAGVSDTQYF. CDR3 nucleotides: TGTGCCAGCACCCCCGGACTAGCGGGAGTGTCAGATACGCAGTATTTT. The full variable domain, in which reference TRBV7-2 and TRBJ2-3 provide the parts outside the CDR3, is GAGVSQSPSNKVTEKGKDVELRCDPISGHTALYWYRQSLGQGLEFLIYFQGNSAPDKSGLPSDRFSAERTGGSVSTLTIQRTQQEDSAVYLCASTPGLAGVSDTQYFGPGTRLTVL.

A few counts support this clone. The chain uses TRBV29-1 and TRBJ2-5, with a weak D call TRBD2 (6 bases). The CDR3 consists of 12 residues. Germline V gene lookup returns CDR1 SQVTM and CDR2 ANQGSEA. Between the trimmed V and J ends, which lost 4 bases and 5 bases, there was a span of 11 bases. CDR3 sequence: CSVGTSLETQYF. In DNA form, the CDR3 reads TGCAGCGTTGGTACTAGCCTGGAGACCCAGTACTTC.

This chain uses TRBV5-1 with TRBJ2-2; D gene ambiguous. V was pared by 0 bases and J by 6 bases, with 6 bases between. CDR1 and CDR2 (germline): SGHRS, YFSETQ. The CDR3 loop spans 13 amino acids. The CDR3 region has the DNA TGCGCCAGCAGCTTGGCCTTCGCCGGGGAGCTGTTTTTT. This translates into CASSLAFAGELFF.

This clone was seen more than once but under ten times. This chain connects TRBV4-1 to TRBJ1-2; tentative D call: TRBD1 (5 bases). V shed 0 bases and J shed 2 bases, with 13 bases lying between them. This CDR3 is built from 16 residues. Germline CDR1 reads MGHRA; CDR2 reads YSYEKL. CDR3 sequence (DNA): TGCGCCAGCAGCCAAGAGGAGACAGTAAGGAACTATGGCTACACCTTC. It specifies CASSQEETVRNYGYTF.

This chain joins TRBV5-4 and TRBJ2-3; 9 bases align to TRBD2. The germline gives CDR1 SGHNT, CDR2 YYREEE (reference sequence). Trimming at V came to 0 bases and at J to 7 bases, leaving 6 bases not matched to a gene. The CDR3 has 15 amino acids. The CDR3 region has the DNA TGTGCCAGCAGCTTGGGGGCTAGCGGGGCTAATACGCAGTATTTT. As protein: CASSLGASGANTQYF.